There are a few counts of the clone carrying this TCR beta chain. The length of the CDR3 is 14 residues. V was cut by 1 base and J by 3 bases, with 9 bases left in between. This record belongs to a study of identical twins. TCRdb reanalysed the 5' RACE reads using MiXCR and keeps one entry per CDR3 protein. The profile covers hundreds of thousands of distinct CDR3 sequences, with over 5% appearing a single time and around 1.9% taken by the ten largest. Sequenced material: naive T cells sorted from blood. This receptor was obtained from a man aged 18-30 years in good health. The J gene is TRBJ1-1, the V gene TRBV12-3 or TRBV12-4, with D uncertain. The CDR3 loop reads CASSLGNGYTEAFF. For the CDR3, the DNA is TGTGCCAGCAGTTTAGGGAACGGCTACACTGAAGCTTTCTTT.